The 10 T cell receptor beta chains below all came from one sample that was sequenced in a study of cytomegalovirus exposure and HLA in healthy donors. The PCR ran on 60 Vbeta and 13 Jbeta primers. Here immunoSEQ multiplex PCR was the method, and the copy in TCRdb shows in-frame clones only, minus some. The table lists 100,000 to 150,000 clones, roughly 69% of them singletons. The sequenced material came from PBMCs. The receptor set was obtained from a human donor in good health.

The rearrangement links TRBV7-2 to TRBJ2-1; 8 bases align to TRBD1. CDR1 and CDR2 (germline): SGHTA, FQGNSA. The CDR3 is made up of 15 amino acids. The ends lost 3 bases at V and 5 bases at J; junction bases unmatched: 6. The CDR3 is CASSFDRGSDNEQFF. In nucleotides, the CDR3 is TGTGCCAGCAGCTTCGACAGGGGCTCAGACAATGAGCAGTTCTTC.

The chain joins TRBV13 to TRBJ2-5; perhaps TRBD1 as D (6 bases). Per the germline V gene, CDR1 is PRHDT and CDR2 is FYEKMQ (reference sequence). The V and J ends lost 4 bases and 0 bases respectively, with 9 bases between them. This CDR3 is 14 amino acids long. DNA of the CDR3: TGTGCCAGCAGCTGGACAGCTAACCAAGAGACCCAGTACTTC. Its protein product is CASSWTANQETQYF.

This chain uses TRBV25-1 with TRBJ2-7; TRBD2 is a possible D gene (6 bases). The germline V and J ends were trimmed by 9 bases and 1 base, with 16 bases remaining between them. This CDR3 contains 14 residues. Germline V gives CDR1 MGHDK, CDR2 SYGVNS. The CDR3 region has the DNA TGTGCCAGGGGTCTCGGGGGTTCTTCCTACGAGCAGTACTTC. It codes for CARGLGGSSYEQYF.

V gene TRBV5-6 combines with J gene TRBJ1-1; 9 bases are shared with TRBD1. This CDR3 is built from 13 residues. The germline V gene encodes CDR1 SGHDT and CDR2 YYEEEE. V was clipped by 5 bases and J by 5 bases; unmatched bases: 4. For the CDR3, the DNA is TGTGCCAGCAGACGCGACAGGGGGACTGAAGCTTTCTTT. Its protein is CASRRDRGTEAFF.

V gene TRBV7-6 combines with J gene TRBJ2-1; TRBD1 is a possible D gene (5 bases). Germline V lookup: CDR1 SGHVS, CDR2 FNYEAQ. The germline V and J ends were trimmed by 5 bases and 1 base, with 15 bases remaining between them. This CDR3 contains 16 residues. The CDR3 DNA reads as TGTGCCAGCAGCCACAACCTAAGGGGTTCCTACAATGAGCAGTTCTTC. Protein: CASSHNLRGSYNEQFF.

In its sample, this clone was seen a few times. The V and J genes are TRBV5-1 and TRBJ1-5; the match to TRBD1 covers 7 bases. Germline V gene lookup returns CDR1 SGHRS and CDR2 YFSETQ. The CDR3 has 15 residues. V trimming: 2 bases; J trimming: 2 bases; junction bases outside the gene matches: 4. The CDR3 nucleotides read TGCGCCAGCAGCTTAACAGGGGTGGGCAATCAGCCCCAGCATTTT. Encoded protein: CASSLTGVGNQPQHF.

The gene calls are TRBV19 and TRBJ1-1, with 7 bases that match TRBD1. The CDR3 has 15 residues. J was trimmed by 0 bases and V by 6 bases; bases with no gene match: 7. Per the germline V gene, CDR1 is LNHDA and CDR2 is SQIVND (reference sequence). The CDR3 protein is CASRYRGPMNTEAFF. In DNA, the CDR3 is TGTGCCAGTAGGTACAGGGGCCCCATGAACACTGAAGCTTTCTTT. Together with reference TRBV19 and TRBJ1-1, the CDR3 gives the full variable domain: DGGITQSPKYLFRKEGQNVTLSCEQNLNHDAMYWYRQDPGQGLRLIYYSQIVNDFQKGDIAEGYSVSREKKESFPLTVTSAQKNPTAFYLCASRYRGPMNTEAFFGQGTRLTVV.

The sample holds one count of this clone. Written as DNA, the CDR3 is TGTGCCAGCAGTGATCTCCGGCGGGATGAGCAGTTCTTC. This translates into CASSDLRRDEQFF. J is TRBJ2-1 and V is TRBV6-1; tentative D call: TRBD2 (5 bases). This CDR3 has 13 residues. Trimming shortened V by 3 bases and J by 8 bases, and 11 bases separated the two germline ends. Germline V CDR1 and CDR2: MNHNS, SASEGT.

Worth noting for this clone: At one boundary the junction diverges from the germline segment, which might be a read error. The chain is built from TRBV7-9 and TRBJ2-7; 9 positions match TRBD1. Germline CDR1 is SEHNR and CDR2 is FQNEAQ (reference sequence). CDR3 length: 17 residues. The CDR3 sequence: CSSSLTVKGQGRDEQYF. In nucleotides, the CDR3 is TGTTCCAGCAGCTTAACGGTGAAAGGACAGGGGCGGGACGAGCAGTACTTC.

V gene TRBV15 combines with J gene TRBJ2-6; TRBD1 matches 7 bases. Germline V CDR1 and CDR2: LNHNV, YYDKDF (reference sequence). This CDR3 region has 17 residues. V shed 3 bases and J 0 bases; nucleotides not matched to a gene: 5. CDR3 nucleotide sequence: TGTGCCACCAGCAGGTGGGGGACAGACTCTGGGGCCAACGTCCTGACTTTC. This encodes CATSRWGTDSGANVLTF. Using reference TRBV15 and TRBJ2-6 for the parts outside the CDR3, the full variable domain is DAMVIQNPRYQVTQFGKPVTLSCSQTLNHNVMYWYQQKSSQAPKLLFHYYDKDFNNEADTPDNFQSRRPNTSFCFLDIRSPGLGDTAMYLCATSRWGTDSGANVLTFGAGSRLTVL.